This is a list of T cell receptor beta chains from one sample in a study of T cell changes during pregnancy in multiple sclerosis. Libraries were prepared by immunoSEQ multiplex PCR; TCRdb keeps only in-frame clonotypes and omits some of them. The repertoire holds about 28,000 clones, with roughly 89% as singletons. The sample here was CD4+ T cells from peripheral blood mononuclear cells, taken in the second trimester of pregnancy. These receptors were collected from a female donor with multiple sclerosis, enrolled in a pregnancy study. Both conserved end residues are part of each CDR3.

CDR3 protein	V gene	J gene
CASSARTGAFSYEQYF	TRBV5-1	TRBJ2-7
CAWSPAEVQPQHF	TRBV30	TRBJ1-5
CASSSDGQPWDTIYF	TRBV5-5	TRBJ1-3
CASSLRPGLAEAFF	TRBV27	TRBJ1-1
CASSLSHVRGPETQYF	TRBV7-6	TRBJ2-5
CASSKTSGGPYEQYF	TRBV19	TRBJ2-7
CAISGVQGAGYTF	TRBV10-3	TRBJ1-2
CASSPSRDRATEAFF	TRBV2	TRBJ1-1
CASSRQGNTEAFF	TRBV16	TRBJ1-1
CASSPREAGETQYF	TRBV5-4	TRBJ2-5
CASSTTGLAGGTGELFF	TRBV11-2	TRBJ2-2
CATSGDSLGRPQHF	TRBV15	TRBJ1-5
CASGLAGEGVDTQYF	TRBV10-2	TRBJ2-3
CASTAPGEETQYF	TRBV19	TRBJ2-5
CASSQDWAGLGMGNQPQHF	TRBV4-3	TRBJ1-5
CSVEGWFRGNSYNEQFF	TRBV29-1	TRBJ2-1
CASSVLAVPYNEQFF	TRBV9	TRBJ2-1
CAWSVLRTIYF	TRBV30	TRBJ1-3
CASSPSPGSYEQYF	TRBV18	TRBJ2-7
CASIRRGGGANLQYF	TRBV2	TRBJ2-3
CAIRAGGGTGELFF	TRBV10-3	TRBJ2-2
CASSRPSGGKSEAFF	TRBV19	TRBJ1-1
CASSPGTGNEQFF	TRBV7-9	TRBJ2-1
CASILSGDSWTYGYTF	TRBV5-5	TRBJ1-2
CASSLAVSYNEQFF	TRBV7-3	TRBJ2-1
CASSLGTSSNEQFF	TRBV5-4	TRBJ2-1
CASSPEDGTEAFF	TRBV18	TRBJ1-1
CASSTTGSFPPLHF	TRBV25-1	TRBJ1-6
CASRFNPTGGADTQYF	TRBV5-1	TRBJ2-3
CASSYAGFSHYEQYF	TRBV6-5	TRBJ2-7
CASSPGTGISYEQYF	TRBV5-4	TRBJ2-7
CASSLDISSYNEQFF	TRBV7-2	TRBJ2-1
CSVGEGLYGYTF	TRBV29-1	TRBJ1-2
CASSIGPSLGQPYGYTF	TRBV21-1	TRBJ1-2
CASSLGVAGGQETQYF	TRBV7-2	TRBJ2-5
CAWSDYGSRGRFGEKLFF	TRBV30	TRBJ1-4
CASRDVPGQGMNTEAFF	TRBV6-4	TRBJ1-1
CASSIRPGVNTEAFF	TRBV19	TRBJ1-1
CASSPRGGQGREKLFF	TRBV9	TRBJ1-4
CASSLAGGSEAFF	TRBV7-7	TRBJ1-1
CASSSDTSRGEVYF	TRBV21-1	TRBJ2-7
CASSSGTLHSPLHF	TRBV28	TRBJ1-6
CASTPDLSLFNNEQFF	TRBV2	TRBJ2-1
CASTPDRGYNQPQHF	TRBV7-2	TRBJ1-5
CASSFLPTGNQPQHF	TRBV28	TRBJ1-5
CASSHGLGQDTQYF	TRBV5-6	TRBJ2-3
CASSTLRGGYNEQFF	TRBV5-1	TRBJ2-1
CATSRDSTSGLYEQYF	TRBV15	TRBJ2-7
CASSQGDTYGYTF	TRBV6-6	TRBJ1-2
CASSLISARGEEFF	TRBV7-9	TRBJ2-1
CATSRDQGGVGQPQHF	TRBV15	TRBJ1-5
CASIREGANIQYF	TRBV2	TRBJ2-4
CASSFWGGSSSYNEQFF	TRBV5-1	TRBJ2-1